The T cell receptor beta chain under discussion was sequenced for a study of shared clonotypes between healthy human individuals. Across the whole study: Every donor yielded three CD4 naive, three CD4 memory, two CD8 naive and one CD8 memory plate. Study results and caveats: A generally larger estimated richness was seen in naive subsets than in memory subsets.

Naive CD8 populations comprised CD45RO-negative cells positively selected for CCR7, excluding terminally differentiated effector memory CD45RA+ cells. Trimming at V came to 4 bases and at J to 1 base, leaving 2 bases not matched to a gene. Germline V gives CDR1 WNHNN, CDR2 SYGVQD (reference sequence). The CDR3 loop spans 14 amino acids. This clone has only one observation. Its antigen is not known. Other nucleotide sequences from this sample produce the same CDR3. TCRdb's table, derived via immunoSEQ multiplex PCR, lists solely in-frame clones and lacks some. The sample has a few million clones; 93% are singletons.

Sequencing was carried out using naive CD8+ T cells from PBMCs. The chain is built from TRBV10-1 and TRBJ2-3; 7 bases align to TRBD2. The receptor's source is a man younger than 35 in good health. Some clones in this sample may be carry-over from other donors' samples. DNA for the CDR3: TGCGCCAGCAGTGGGGCGGGAGGCACAGATACGCAGTATTTT. The encoded protein is CASSGAGGTDTQYF.